This section outlines one TCR beta chain sequence together with its context. The data belong to a study of blood T cell repertoires in COVID-19. Study-wide context: From the United States, Italy and Spain came samples of acute and convalescent COVID-19. T cells, B-cell-depleted T cells, or PBMCs provided the cDNA or gDNA that served as material.

V dropped 5 bases and J dropped 6 bases, with 14 bases sitting between them. The CDR3 consists of 14 residues. Germline V CDR1 and CDR2: MNHEY, SMNVEV (reference sequence). Here immunoSEQ multiplex PCR was the method, and the copy in TCRdb shows in-frame clones only, minus some. The sample lists under 150,000 clones, about nine tenths seen once, with about 11% in the top ten. V and J are TRBV27 and TRBJ2-1; possible D gene TRBD1, 6 bases. Sequenced: peripheral blood. This receptor was taken from a man aged 50-60 years with active or convalescent COVID-19. CDR3: CASSRTRTANEQFF. CDR3 DNA: TGTGCCAGCAGTCGGACCCGGACAGCCAATGAGCAGTTCTTC.